A single count supports the clone carrying this TCR beta chain. Its specificity is not known. The record originates from a study of shared clonotypes between healthy human individuals. Study in general: Each donor's CD8 memory used one plate, CD8 naive two, each CD4 subset three.

CD8 cells regarded as naive lacked CD45RO, were positively chosen for CCR7, and omitted terminally differentiated effector memory CD45RA+ cells. The study enrolled healthy HIV-negative adults without recent acute infections or vaccinations as donors. Trimming removed 6 bases from V and 3 bases from J; junction bases left unmatched: 7. The CDR3 contains 14 residues. CDR1 and CDR2 (germline): WSHSY, SAAADI. Profiling relied on immunoSEQ multiplex PCR, and the TCRdb table lists in-frame clones only, not all of them. The table has approximately 740,000 clones, 80% to 95% seen once; the top ten hold around 24%. Whole-study results and caveats: It was the non-shared clonotypes that had lower generation probabilities than clonotypes shared by all four donors.

Specimen: naive CD8+ T cells sorted from blood. This TCR was recovered from a man younger than 40 in good health. V and J are TRBV10-2 and TRBJ2-7, with 8 bases identical to TRBD2. The CDR3 spells CASSGRENGYEQYF. CDR3 nucleotide sequence: TGCGCCAGCAGCGGGAGGGAAAATGGCTACGAGCAGTACTTC.